This T cell receptor (beta chain) was recorded in a study of blood T cell repertoires in COVID-19. Study-wide background: Samples came from the United States, Italy and Spain, spanning acute and convalescent COVID-19.

Methods used by the authors: Reference gene primer amplification in the assay estimated nucleated cell counts. Measured with immunoSEQ multiplex PCR; TCRdb has only the in-frame clones, and not every one. The V and J calls and clone size are taken from that table; D and trimming were inferred from the DNA. The table records tens of thousands of clones, 75% to 90% of them present only once. The CDR3 loop spans 13 amino acids. The V and J ends lost 5 bases and 6 bases respectively, with 14 bases between them. CDR1 is SGHVS, CDR2 FQNEAQ, per germline. The origin of this receptor is a man older than 75 with acute or convalescent COVID-19. Specimen: peripheral blood. The chain links TRBV7-8 to TRBJ2-7, with D unclear. The CDR3 here is CASSQRNSGEQYF. The CDR3 coding sequence is TGTGCCAGCAGCCAACGTAACTCGGGCGAGCAGTACTTC.